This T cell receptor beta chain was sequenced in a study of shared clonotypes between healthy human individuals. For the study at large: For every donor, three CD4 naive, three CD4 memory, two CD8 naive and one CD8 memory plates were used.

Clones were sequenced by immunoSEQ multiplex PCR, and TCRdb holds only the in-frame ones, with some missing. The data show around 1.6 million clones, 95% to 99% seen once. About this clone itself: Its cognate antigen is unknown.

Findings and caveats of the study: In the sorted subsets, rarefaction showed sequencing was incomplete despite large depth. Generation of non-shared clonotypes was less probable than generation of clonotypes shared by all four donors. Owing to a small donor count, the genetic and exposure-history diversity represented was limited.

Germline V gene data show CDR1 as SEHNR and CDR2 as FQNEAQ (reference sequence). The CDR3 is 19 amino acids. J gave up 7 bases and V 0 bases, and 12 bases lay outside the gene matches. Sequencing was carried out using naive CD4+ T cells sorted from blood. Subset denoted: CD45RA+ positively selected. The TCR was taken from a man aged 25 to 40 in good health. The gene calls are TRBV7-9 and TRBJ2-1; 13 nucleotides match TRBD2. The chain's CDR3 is CASSLAGLFGTSGTNEQFF. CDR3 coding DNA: TGTGCCAGCAGCTTAGCGGGTCTTTTCGGGACTAGCGGGACGAATGAGCAGTTCTTC.